What follows are 18 T cell receptor beta chains derived from one specimen sequenced in a study of blood T cell repertoires in COVID-19. The assay was immunoSEQ multiplex PCR, and TCRdb's table has in-frame clones only and misses some. This table has 170,000 or so clones, around 87% appearing once. Sequencing was done on a sample of peripheral blood. The receptor set was obtained from a woman younger than 30 who had recovered from COVID-19.

This clone was detected once. The chain joins TRBV19 to TRBJ2-2; TRBD2 is a possible D gene (6 bases). The CDR3 has 15 residues. V was shortened by 6 bases and J by 6 bases, with 17 bases between the two germline ends. Germline loops: CDR1 LNHDA, CDR2 SQIVND (reference sequence). CDR3 sequence: CASRMSGTAAGELFF. CDR3 sequence (DNA): TGTGCCAGTAGAATGTCCGGGACTGCGGCCGGGGAGCTGTTTTTT.

The V gene is TRBV11-2, the J gene TRBJ1-1; D unresolved. Trimming removed 5 bases at V and 1 base at J, with 11 bases between. Germline-derived CDR1 and CDR2 are SGHAT and FQNNGV. This CDR3 is 14 amino acids long. For the CDR3, the DNA is TGTGCCAGCAGCCGAGGGTGGGGGAACACTGAAGCTTTCTTT. This sequence encodes CASSRGWGNTEAFF.

CDR3 residues: CASSRSGRSVDTQYF. CDR3 nucleotide sequence: TGTGCCAGCAGCCGGAGCGGGAGATCGGTAGATACGCAGTATTTT. The chain recombines TRBV11-3 with TRBJ2-3; TRBD2 agrees at 8 bases. V lost 5 bases to trimming and J lost 5 bases; unmatched junction nucleotides: 9. The CDR3 loop spans 15 amino acids. The germline gives CDR1 SGHNT, CDR2 YENEEA.

A note on this clone: The sample carries other DNA sequences with the same CDR3. The V and J genes are TRBV2 and TRBJ2-7, with 7 bases that match TRBD1. Germline V lookup: CDR1 SNHLY, CDR2 FYNNEI. The CDR3 totals 13 residues. CDR3 DNA: TGCGCCAGTCAGGGGGTTTCTTCCTACGAGCAGTACGTC. Residues: CASQGVSSYEQYV.

The chain carries TRBV18 and TRBJ2-5; no firm D call. Trimming took 2 bases from V and 2 from J, leaving 6 bases between them. CDR3 size: 13 residues. Germline CDR1 and CDR2: KGHSH and LQKENI. CDR3 sequence (DNA): TGTGCCAGCTCACCATCTCGTCAAGAGACCCAGTACTTC. Translating gives CASSPSRQETQYF.

The V gene is TRBV28, the J gene TRBJ2-5; a possible D gene is TRBD2 (6 bases). Germline assignment: CDR1 MDHEN and CDR2 SYDVKM. Trimming removed 1 base at V and 5 bases at J, with 14 bases between. This CDR3 contains 15 residues. CDR3 amino acids: CASSLFGQGGETQYF. CDR3 DNA: TGTGCCAGCAGTTTATTCGGGCAGGGAGGCGAGACCCAGTACTTC.

The V gene is TRBV25-1, the J gene TRBJ1-2, with a possible D match to TRBD1 (6 bases). The CDR3 has 16 residues. The V end lost 1 base, the J end lost 2 bases, and 14 bases lay between the germline ends. Germline loops: CDR1 MGHDK, CDR2 SYGVNS. The chain's CDR3 is CASSESRTVGNYGYTF. The DNA of the CDR3 is TGTGCCAGCAGTGAATCGAGGACAGTTGGAAACTATGGCTACACCTTC.

This chain joins TRBV2 and TRBJ2-5, with D perhaps TRBD2 (7 bases). CDR3 length: 17 residues. The V gene's germline CDR1 is SNHLY and CDR2 FYNNEI. The V end lost 6 bases, the J end lost 0 bases, and 20 bases lay between the germline ends. The CDR3: CASRAGAPLAYQETQYF. The CDR3 nucleotides read TGTGCCAGCAGGGCGGGGGCCCCGCTCGCGTACCAAGAGACCCAGTACTTC.

This chain joins TRBV5-1 and TRBJ2-3; 9 bases are shared with TRBD1. Germline assignment: CDR1 SGHRS and CDR2 YFSETQ. J lost 3 bases, V lost 2 bases, and 1 base had no gene match. This CDR3 spans 14 amino acids. In DNA form, the CDR3 reads TGCGCCAGCAGCTTAGACAGGGGGACAGATACGCAGTATTTT. This encodes CASSLDRGTDTQYF.

The chain employs TRBV4-1 and TRBJ1-6; D might be TRBD1 (5 bases). V gave up 4 bases and J gave up 9 bases, with 19 bases separating them. The V gene's germline CDR1 is MGHRA and CDR2 YSYEKL. This CDR3 contains 16 residues. The CDR3 DNA is TGCGCCAGCAGCCCACCAGTTCAGGGTGGCGGTTCACCCCTCCACTTT. Translating it yields CASSPPVQGGGSPLHF.

The chain is built from TRBV19 and TRBJ2-1, with 8 bases aligning to TRBD2. From germline, CDR1 is LNHDA and CDR2 SQIVND (reference sequence). V shed 8 bases and J 7 bases; nucleotides not matched to a gene: 13. CDR3 length equals 15 residues. The CDR3 DNA reads TGTGCCAGTGGACCGAAGCGGGAGTTGAAGAATGAGCAGTTCTTC. It specifies CASGPKRELKNEQFF. Using reference TRBV19 and TRBJ2-1 for the parts outside the CDR3, the full variable domain is DGGITQSPKYLFRKEGQNVTLSCEQNLNHDAMYWYRQDPGQGLRLIYYSQIVNDFQKGDIAEGYSVSREKKESFPLTVTSAQKNPTAFYLCASGPKRELKNEQFFGPGTRLTVL.

V is TRBV15 and J is TRBJ2-7, with D uncertain. Per the germline V gene, CDR1 is LNHNV and CDR2 is YYDKDF (reference sequence). V was pared by 0 bases and J by 0 bases, with 9 bases between. The CDR3 contains 15 residues. Here the CDR3 DNA reads TGTGCCACCAGCAGAGATAGAGGAAGCTCCTACGAGCAGTACGTC. This sequence encodes CATSRDRGSSYEQYV.

The chain combines TRBV24-1 with TRBJ2-1; TRBD1 agrees at 7 bases. In germline, CDR1 is KGHDR, CDR2 SFDVKD. V lost 1 base to trimming and J lost 0 bases; unmatched junction nucleotides: 5. The CDR3 runs to 17 residues. The CDR3 sequence is CATSDFRAGGSYNEQFF. The DNA for the CDR3 is TGTGCCACCAGTGATTTTCGAGCAGGGGGCTCCTACAATGAGCAGTTCTTC.

The chain carries TRBV2 and TRBJ1-4; TRBD1 agrees at 9 bases. The ends lost 3 bases at V and 6 bases at J; junction bases unmatched: 8. Germline V gene sequence: CDR1 SNHLY, CDR2 FYNNEI. The length of the CDR3 is 16 residues. The CDR3 DNA reads as TGTGCCAGCAGTGACCGGGGACAGGGATCGGATGAAAAACTGTTTTTT. Amino acids: CASSDRGQGSDEKLFF.

This clone was found a few times. This chain joins TRBV5-6 and TRBJ1-6; TRBD1 is a possible D gene (6 bases). Germline-derived CDR1 and CDR2 are SGHDT and YYEEEE. This CDR3 has 14 amino acids. Between the trimmed V and J ends, which lost 5 bases and 10 bases, there was a span of 16 bases. Here the CDR3 reads CASSTAGGLSPLHF. In DNA, the CDR3 is TGTGCCAGCAGTACCGCCGGGGGGCTGTCACCCCTCCACTTT.

The chain joins TRBV7-8 to TRBJ1-2; 8 bases match TRBD1. Trimming cost V 5 bases and J 4 bases; bases outside gene matches: 12. The length of the CDR3 is 16 residues. From germline, CDR1 is SGHVS and CDR2 FQNEAQ. CDR3 region: CASSALGQGLTYGYTF. In DNA form, the CDR3 reads TGTGCCAGCAGCGCCCTAGGACAGGGCCTGACCTATGGCTACACCTTC.

The chain couples TRBV7-9 to TRBJ2-1, with 10 bases fitting TRBD2. The CDR3 loop spans 16 amino acids. Germline CDR1 SEHNR, CDR2 FQNEAQ (reference sequence). V shed 1 base, J shed 10 bases, and the junction held 10 bases outside the gene matches. CDR3 loop: CASSLDHLAGDGEQFF. The CDR3 bases are TGTGCCAGCAGCTTAGATCACCTAGCGGGAGATGGGGAGCAGTTCTTC.

The V and J genes are TRBV11-3 and TRBJ2-1, with D unresolved. From germline, CDR1 is SGHNT and CDR2 YENEEA. Trimming cost V 1 base and J 7 bases, with 5 bases left between them. CDR3 length equals 12 residues. The CDR3: CASSLGENEQFF. Written as DNA, the CDR3 is TGTGCCAGCAGCTTAGGAGAGAATGAGCAGTTCTTC.